The 10 T cell receptor beta chains listed next were all sequenced from one sample in a study of T-cell reconstitution after alpha-beta-depleted transplantation in children. Unique molecular identifiers were used in preparing the TCRbeta library. One entry per CDR3 protein results from TCRdb running MiXCR on the PCR reads. The sample has around 380,000 distinct CDR3 sequences; roughly a tenth are singletons. Material: PBMCs from the stem cell graft donor, obtained from the stem cell graft. The receptor source for this set is a human donor who donated a stem cell graft to a child with acute myeloid leukemia.

The chain recombines TRBV12-3 or TRBV12-4 with TRBJ2-3; TRBD2 agrees at 9 bases. CDR3 length equals 15 residues. Trimming at V came to 7 bases and at J to 4 bases, leaving 9 bases not matched to a gene. CDR3 sequence reads: CASKGGGGAPDTQYF. Here the CDR3 DNA reads TGTGCCAGCAAGGGAGGCGGGGGGGCCCCAGATACGCAGTATTTT.

The chain recombines TRBV11-2 with TRBJ2-3; D not resolved. The germline gives CDR1 SGHAT, CDR2 FQNNGV. CDR3 length equals 15 residues. V was pared by 10 bases and J by 2 bases, with 19 bases between. This CDR3 is CANRAADGPTDTQYF. The DNA for the CDR3 is TGTGCCAATCGCGCGGCGGATGGGCCCACAGATACGCAGTATTTT.

V usage is TRBV7-9 and J usage is TRBJ2-1; 9 nucleotides line up with TRBD2. The ends lost 4 bases at V and 2 bases at J; junction bases unmatched: 6. Germline V CDR1 and CDR2: SEHNR, FQNEAQ (reference sequence). CDR3 length equals 16 residues. CDR3 sequence (DNA): TGTGCCAGCAGCTCGGAGGGACTAGCCCCCTACAATGAGCAGTTCTTC. As protein: CASSSEGLAPYNEQFF. Variable domain in full (rest from reference TRBV7-9 and TRBJ2-1): DTGVSQNPRHKITKRGQNVTFRCDPISEHNRLYWYRQTLGQGPEFLTYFQNEAQLEKSRLLSDRFSAERPKGSFSTLEIQRTEQGDSAMYLCASSSEGLAPYNEQFFGPGTRLTVL.

This clonotype came up a few times. The rearrangement uses TRBV7-9 and TRBJ2-2; D is unclear. This CDR3 comprises 14 residues. CDR1 is SEHNR and CDR2 is FQNEAQ in the germline V gene (reference sequence). The V gene lost 10 bases and the J gene lost 4 bases, with 16 bases spanning the gap. In DNA form, the CDR3 reads TGTGCCACCACCCCCGCTAAGGGCACCGGGGAGCTGTTTTTT. Encoded protein: CATTPAKGTGELFF.

This clonotype was recorded many times. This chain joins TRBV21-1 and TRBJ2-5. TRBV21-1 has pseudogene status. This CDR3 has 14 residues. CDR3 DNA: TGTGCCAGCAGCAAACTGCAGGTTAGAGAGACCCAGTACTTC. Its translation is CASSKLQVRETQYF.

This clonotype was detected only a few times. This chain uses TRBV4-3 with TRBJ2-3; D possibly corresponds to TRBD2 (6 bases). The V gene's germline CDR1 is LGHNA and CDR2 YSLEER. The CDR3 extends over 16 amino acids. V shed 0 bases and J shed 3 bases, with 13 bases lying between them. The CDR3, as DNA: TGCGCCAGCAGCCAAGATAGCCCGGGAGTTACAGATACGCAGTATTTT. This translates into CASSQDSPGVTDTQYF.

The rearrangement links TRBV7-9 to TRBJ2-1; 16 bases agree with TRBD2. CDR1 is SEHNR, CDR2 FQNEAQ, per germline (reference sequence). There are 16 residues in the CDR3. Trimming removed 6 bases from V and 4 bases from J; junction bases left unmatched: 3. Here the CDR3 DNA reads TGTGCCAGCAGGGGACTAGCGGGGGGGCCGTACAATGAGCAGTTCTTC. This codes for CASRGLAGGPYNEQFF.

This clonotype was recorded only once. The chain is built from TRBV30 and TRBJ1-2, with no clear D. V was cut by 5 bases and J by 0 bases, with 10 bases left in between. The germline V gene encodes CDR1 GTSNPN and CDR2 SVGIG (reference sequence). The CDR3 spans 13 residues. Written as DNA, the CDR3 is TGTGCCTGGGCGGGAAAAACTAACTATGGCTACACCTTC. It translates to CAWAGKTNYGYTF.

In the case of this clonotype: An end of the junction does not agree with germline; a read error may underlie this. This rearrangement joins TRBV19 to TRBJ2-1; 7 nucleotides line up with TRBD1. The CDR3 has 13 amino acids. Germline lookup yields CDR1 LNHDA and CDR2 SQIVND (reference sequence). In DNA, the CDR3 is TGTGCCACCGCCGGTAAGGGGGCCCGATCTGCTTGGTTC. This codes for CATAGKGARSAWF.

This clonotype turned up a few times. The V gene is TRBV7-3, the J gene TRBJ2-7; D possibly corresponds to TRBD1 (7 bases). The V end lost 4 bases, the J end lost 6 bases, and 22 bases lay between the germline ends. The CDR3 extends over 16 amino acids. CDR1 is SGHTA, CDR2 FQGTGA, per germline. The CDR3: CASSYQGGSPLSEQYF. For the CDR3, the DNA is TGTGCCAGCAGCTACCAGGGGGGTAGCCCGTTGTCCGAGCAGTACTTC.